This record covers a single TCR beta chain. The protocol was immunoSEQ multiplex PCR, while the TCRdb copy is restricted to in-frame clones and leaves out a portion. The sample shows hundreds of thousands of clones, nearly 90% of them seen only once. CDR3 size: 13 residues. In germline, CDR1 is MNHEY, CDR2 SVGAGI. V lost 7 bases, J lost 5 bases, and 4 bases stayed unmatched. This record comes from a study of blood T cell repertoires in COVID-19. Study details: COVID-19 samples, acute and convalescent, were from the United States, Italy and Spain.

V usage is TRBV6-5 and J usage is TRBJ2-5; 10 nucleotides agree with TRBD2. This TCR was recovered from a woman younger than 35 with acute COVID-19. Sequences were obtained from PBMCs or T cells enriched from blood (not recorded which). As DNA, the CDR3 is TGTGCCAGCACCGTGACTAGCGGGGAGACCCAGTACTTC. Protein: CASTVTSGETQYF.